Listed below are T cell receptor beta chains from one sample, sequenced in a study of cytomegalovirus exposure and HLA in healthy donors. TCRdb's table, derived via immunoSEQ multiplex PCR, lists solely in-frame clones and lacks some. The sample holds roughly 59,000 clones, about 95% seen once. Specimen: PBMCs. Receptors were obtained from a woman under 30 in good health and CMV-seropositive. The CDR3 runs from the conserved cysteine through the conserved F or W. A D gene is named only where the DNA matches it firmly. Size tells how often a clone was seen (once, few, many) or the class of an expanded clone, and some rows leave it out.

>TRBV15|TRBD1|.|TRBJ1-6
CATSTDRGSNSPLHF
TGTGCCACCAGCACAGACAGGGGAAGCAATTCACCCCTCCACTTT
>TRBV27|TRBD2|.|TRBJ2-1
CASSSPAGGRGEQFF
TGTGCCAGCAGTTCCCCAGCGGGAGGGCGAGGTGAGCAGTTCTTC
>TRBV28|.|.|TRBJ1-6
CASSLRSSYNSPLHF
TGTGCCAGCAGTCTCCGGAGCTCCTATAATTCACCCCTCCACTTT
>TRBV14|TRBD1|.|TRBJ2-7
CASRPTTGLGSLDEQYF
TGTGCCAGCAGACCTACGACAGGGCTAGGAAGTTTGGACGAGCAGTACTTC
>TRBV4-2|.|once|TRBJ2-7
CASSLRDRGGYEQYF
TGTGCCAGCAGCCTCCGGGACAGAGGGGGGTACGAGCAGTACTTC
>TRBV9|.|.|TRBJ2-3
CASSGRTGTDTQYF
TGTGCCAGCAGCGGCCGGACTGGCACAGATACGCAGTATTTT
>TRBV19|.|.|TRBJ1-6
CASSTAGRRNSPLHF
TGTGCCAGTAGTACGGCAGGCCGTCGGAATTCACCCCTCCACTTT
>TRBV6-5|TRBD1|.|TRBJ1-4
CASGLTGEREKLFF
TGTGCCAGCGGGTTGACAGGGGAGCGTGAAAAACTGTTTTTT
>TRBV5-1|.|.|TRBJ2-1
CASSLVLRNNEQFF
TGCGCCAGCAGCTTGGTTCTCCGTAACAATGAGCAGTTCTTC
>TRBV15|TRBD2|once|TRBJ2-1
CATSRDGGRNEQFF
TGTGCCACCAGCAGAGATGGCGGGAGGAATGAGCAGTTCTTC
>TRBV5-1|.|.|TRBJ2-3
CASSLDVAGLGDTQYF
TGCGCCAGCAGCTTGGACGTGGCGGGGTTGGGAGATACGCAGTATTTT
>TRBV6-1|.|.|TRBJ2-7
CASSERGEQYF
TGTGCCAGCAGTGAACGGGGCGAGCAGTACTTC
>TRBV7-3|TRBD1|.|TRBJ2-5
CASSSGGLETQYF
TGTGCCAGCAGCTCAGGGGGTCTGGAGACCCAGTACTTC
>TRBV5-6|TRBD1|.|TRBJ1-2
CASSTGQGVDYGYTF
TGTGCCAGCAGCACCGGACAGGGGGTTGACTATGGCTACACCTTC
>TRBV7-9|TRBD1|.|TRBJ1-5
CASSSTDRGDSQPQHF
TGTGCCAGCAGCTCTACGGACAGGGGAGATAGCCAGCCCCAGCATTTT
>TRBV19|.|.|TRBJ2-3
CASSSWALDTRDTQYF
TGTGCCAGTAGTTCTTGGGCACTAGACACAAGGGATACGCAGTATTTT
>TRBV19|TRBD1|.|TRBJ1-2
CASRGQGSGYTF
TGTGCCAGTCGCGGACAGGGTTCTGGCTACACCTTC
>TRBV4-2|TRBD1|.|TRBJ2-1
CASSQGSGGPYNEQFF
TGTGCCAGCAGCCAAGGATCAGGGGGCCCCTACAATGAGCAGTTCTTC
>TRBV19|.|once|TRBJ1-5
CASRGSGRQPQHF
TGTGCCAGTAGGGGGTCCGGGAGGCAGCCCCAGCATTTT
>TRBV25-1|.|.|TRBJ2-4
CASAQGNKNIQYF
TGTGCCAGCGCCCAGGGGAACAAAAACATTCAGTACTTC
>TRBV25-1|TRBD1|.|TRBJ2-7
CASSPDRGLGEQYF
TGTGCCAGCAGCCCCGACAGGGGGCTGGGCGAGCAGTACTTC
>TRBV7-2|.|.|TRBJ2-7
CASSLAATGYYEQYF
TGTGCCAGCAGCTTAGCGGCGACAGGCTACTACGAGCAGTACTTC
>TRBV7-7|.|.|TRBJ1-1
CASSLDSSPNTEAFF
TGTGCCAGCAGCTTAGACTCCTCCCCGAACACTGAAGCTTTCTTT
>TRBV7-9|TRBD1|.|TRBJ1-2
CASSSRTGPQAGDGYTF
TGTGCCAGCAGCTCTAGGACAGGGCCCCAGGCTGGGGATGGCTACACCTTC
>TRBV10-2|.|.|TRBJ1-2
CASMSQASPYSSGYTF
TGCGCCAGCATGTCACAGGCAAGTCCGTATTCGTCTGGCTACACCTTC
>TRBV30|.|.|TRBJ2-7
CAWSEEAGDYEQYF
TGTGCCTGGAGTGAGGAGGCAGGGGACTACGAGCAGTACTTC
>TRBV18|.|.|TRBJ2-7
CASSPPAEYEQYF
TGTGCCAGCTCACCACCGGCGGAGTACGAGCAGTACTTC
>TRBV27|.|.|TRBJ2-7
CASSFFRAREQYF
TGTGCCAGCAGTTTTTTTAGAGCCCGGGAGCAGTACTTC
>TRBV28|.|once|TRBJ1-1
CASLNRDTEAFF
TGTGCCAGTTTAAACCGGGACACTGAAGCTTTCTTT
>TRBV6-6|.|.|TRBJ2-3
CASSYSGDGGDTQYF
TGTGCCAGCAGTTACTCAGGGGATGGGGGGGATACGCAGTATTTT
>TRBV6-4|.|.|TRBJ1-2
CASSDSQGLDYTF
TGTGCCAGCAGTGACTCTCAGGGGCTAGACTACACCTTC
>TRBV27|TRBD1|.|TRBJ2-7
CASSTTGYEQYF
TGTGCCAGCAGTACGACAGGGTACGAGCAGTACTTC
>TRBV7-2|TRBD1|.|TRBJ2-3
CASSFPDRVPDTQYF
TGTGCCAGCAGCTTCCCAGACAGGGTGCCAGATACGCAGTATTTT
>TRBV28|TRBD1|.|TRBJ2-3
CASSLSTGIFRTDTQYF
TGTGCCAGCAGCCTATCGACAGGGATTTTCAGGACAGATACGCAGTATTTT
>TRBV7-8|.|.|TRBJ2-3
CASSPSTNSADTQYF
TGTGCCAGCAGCCCATCGACTAACTCTGCAGATACGCAGTATTTT
>TRBV20-1|.|once|TRBJ2-5
CSVLVRETQYF
TGCAGTGTTTTAGTAAGAGAGACCCAGTACTTC
>TRBV4-3|.|.|TRBJ2-6
CASTSGANVLTF
TGCGCCAGCACATCTGGGGCCAACGTCCTGACTTTC
>TRBV19|.|.|TRBJ2-5
CASSIGREETQYF
TGTGCCAGTAGTATAGGACGGGAAGAGACCCAGTACTTC
>TRBV7-9|.|.|TRBJ2-3
CASSLVLPGADTQYF
TGTGCCAGCAGCTTAGTACTTCCCGGGGCAGATACGCAGTATTTT
>TRBV19|.|.|TRBJ2-5
CASSRTVAELGTQYF
TGTGCCAGTAGCCGGACAGTGGCTGAGTTAGGGACCCAGTACTTC
>TRBV28|TRBD1|.|TRBJ1-2
CASHRGTVYGYTF
TGTGCCAGCCACCGGGGGACAGTCTATGGCTACACCTTC
>TRBV6-5|.|few|TRBJ1-2
CASSTTRVNGYTF
TGTGCCAGCAGTACCACGAGGGTGAACGGCTACACCTTC
>TRBV28|.|.|TRBJ2-3
CASGGLLSTDTQYF
TGTGCCAGCGGGGGCCTCTTAAGCACAGATACGCAGTATTTT
>TRBV2|.|.|TRBJ1-5
CASSEMSIYSNQPQHF
TGTGCCAGCAGTGAGATGAGCATCTATAGCAATCAGCCCCAGCATTTT
>TRBV7-9|TRBD1|.|TRBJ1-6
CASGTGQSSYNSPLHF
TGTGCCAGCGGCACGGGACAGAGCTCCTATAATTCACCCCTCCACTTT
>TRBV7-9|TRBD2|.|TRBJ2-1
CASSPGVLAGLNEQFF
TGTGCCAGCAGCCCGGGGGTCCTAGCGGGATTGAATGAGCAGTTCTTC
>TRBV6-1|.|.|TRBJ2-7
CASSAGETYEQYF
TGTGCCAGCAGTGCAGGCGAGACCTACGAGCAGTACTTC
>TRBV7-9|TRBD1|.|TRBJ1-4
CASSFQTGLGEKLFF
TGTGCCAGCAGCTTTCAGACAGGGTTGGGTGAAAAACTGTTTTTT
>TRBV27|TRBD1|.|TRBJ1-1
CASSLGTGYTEAFF
TGTGCCAGCAGTTTAGGGACAGGCTACACTGAAGCTTTCTTT
>TRBV7-3|.|.|TRBJ2-3
CASSLKGLAADTQYF
TGTGCCAGCAGCTTAAAAGGCTTGGCGGCAGATACGCAGTATTTT